This passage covers 20 T cell receptor beta chains from one sample sequenced in a study of molecular identifiers for immune sequencing clone quantification. Each CDR3 protein is one row after TCRdb ran MiXCR on the PCR reads. The table records tens of thousands of distinct CDR3 sequences, about 23% of them present only once. The specimen sequenced was naive CD8+ T cells from blood, with Jurkat cell RNA spiked in. Subset specified: FACS-sorted CD8+CD4-CCR7+CD45RA+ naive T cells. These receptors came from a human donor in good health. Some libraries in this study had Jurkat cell RNA spiked in.

This clonotype was counted only a few times. The chain is built from TRBV11-2 and TRBJ2-7; 8 nucleotides agree with TRBD1. Trimming cost V 2 bases and J 0 bases; bases outside gene matches: 3. The germline gives CDR1 SGHAT, CDR2 FQNNGV. This CDR3 region has 15 residues. CDR3 residues: CASSLSGQDSYEQYF. The DNA for the CDR3 is TGTGCCAGCAGCTTATCGGGACAGGACTCCTACGAGCAGTACTTC. Full variable domain (missing parts from reference TRBV11-2 and TRBJ2-7): EAGVAQSPRYKIIEKRQSVAFWCNPISGHATLYWYQQILGQGPKLLIQFQNNGVVDDSQLPKDRFSAERLKGVDSTLKIQPAKLEDSAVYLCASSLSGQDSYEQYFGPGTRLTVT.

For this clonotype: A much larger clone sits a single nucleotide away, making a read error possible. The chain links TRBV28 to TRBJ2-7, with D perhaps matching TRBD1 (6 bases). The germline V and J ends were trimmed by 2 bases and 5 bases, with 16 bases remaining between them. This CDR3 has 15 amino acids. From germline, CDR1 is MDHEN and CDR2 SYDVKM. The CDR3 loop is CASSLGLLGAHEQYF. In nucleotides, the CDR3 is TGTGCCAGCAGTTTAGGCTTGCTGGGGGCCCACGAGCAGTACTTC.

This clonotype was found a few times. This chain connects TRBV6-2 or TRBV6-3 to TRBJ2-1, with TRBD2 as a possible D gene (6 bases). Per the germline V gene, CDR1 is MNHEY and CDR2 is SVGEGT. CDR3 length: 16 residues. Trimming stripped 1 base from V and 0 bases from J, with 10 bases between. The CDR3, as DNA: TGTGCCAGCAGTTACTGGCAGGGAGGCTCCTACAATGAGCAGTTCTTC. Translation gives CASSYWQGGSYNEQFF.

CDR3 coding DNA: TGTGCCTGGAGGACTCGGGGGCAGACTGAAGCTTTCTTT. Translated, it gives CAWRTRGQTEAFF. The gene calls are TRBV30 and TRBJ1-1, with a tentative D call TRBD1 (6 bases). This CDR3 spans 13 amino acids. Germline values: CDR1 GTSNPN, CDR2 SVGIG (reference sequence). The V gene lost 3 bases and the J gene lost 5 bases, with 13 bases spanning the gap.

The table lists this clonotype with a few counts. CDR3 DNA sequence: TGCAGTGCTAGAGAATCTTTGGGAGATCCTGGTGGCTGGGAGCTGTTTTTT. It codes for CSARESLGDPGGWELFF. The chain links TRBV20-1 to TRBJ2-2, with D perhaps TRBD2 (5 bases). The CDR3 runs to 17 residues. CDR1 is DFQATT, CDR2 SNEGSKA, per germline (reference sequence). Trimming took off 0 bases at V and 9 bases at J, with 23 bases between the two ends.

This clonotype was found many times. The rearrangement joins TRBV12-3 or TRBV12-4 to TRBJ2-3; tentatively, D is TRBD1 (6 bases). Trimming removed 7 bases from V and 5 bases from J, with 22 bases in between. CDR3 length: 16 amino acids. The CDR3 loop is CASNVARGEAVDTQYF. DNA for the CDR3: TGTGCCAGCAACGTGGCCAGGGGCGAGGCGGTAGATACGCAGTATTTT.

Notes on this clonotype: Being one base from a much bigger clone, this may be a read error. This chain links TRBV20-1 with TRBJ2-2, with 15 bases that match TRBD2. The CDR3 contains 15 residues. With V trimmed by 8 bases and J by 8 bases, 9 bases remained unmatched. Germline V gene sequence: CDR1 DFQATT, CDR2 SNEGSKA (reference sequence). CDR3 coding DNA: TGCAGTACTCGGACTAGCGGGAGGGCCCTAGGGGAGCTGTTTTTT. Encoded protein: CSTRTSGRALGELFF.

This clonotype was observed a few times. The gene calls are TRBV5-3 and TRBJ2-4; D possibly corresponds to TRBD1 (5 bases). TRBV5-3 is an ORF, and what it does is uncertain. The CDR3 sequence is 13 residues long. V was shortened by 10 bases and J by 9 bases, with 20 bases between the two germline ends. As DNA, the CDR3 is TGTGCCCCAGAGGAGCCCCAGGGATTCATTCAGTACTTC. Translation: CAPEEPQGFIQYF.

This clonotype came up many times. This rearrangement joins TRBV6-6 to TRBJ1-5, with D hard to call. Germline V CDR1 and CDR2: MNHNY, SVGAGI (reference sequence). The CDR3 loop spans 13 amino acids. Trimming took off 7 bases at V and 4 bases at J, with 11 bases between the two ends. CDR3 in DNA: TGTGCCAGCAATCCTGGGGAAAATCAGCCCCAGCATTTT. Protein product: CASNPGENQPQHF.

This clonotype was observed a single time. A much larger clone lies one base from this, so it may be a read error. The V and J genes are TRBV12-5 and TRBJ2-1; D possibly corresponds to TRBD2 (5 bases). This CDR3 is built from 15 residues. Germline V CDR1 and CDR2: LGHNT, FRNRAP. The CDR3 here is CASDQADPSYIEQFF. DNA of the CDR3: TGTGCTAGTGATCAAGCGGACCCCTCCTACATTGAGCAGTTCTTC.

In this sample, this clonotype turned up many times. This rearrangement joins TRBV7-2 to TRBJ1-5; D uncertain. Between the trimmed V and J ends, which lost 2 bases and 5 bases, there was a span of 7 bases. CDR3 size: 13 residues. Per germline, CDR1 SGHTA and CDR2 FQGNSA. The CDR3 nucleotides read TGTGCCAGCAGCTTAACGGGGTATCAGCCCCAGCATTTT. It is translated as CASSLTGYQPQHF.

In the case of this clonotype: A read error is possible here, since a much larger clone lies one base away. This chain connects TRBV27 to TRBJ2-7; tentatively, D is TRBD2 (6 bases). Deletions cut 5 bases from V and 6 bases from J, with 14 bases between. CDR1 and CDR2 from the germline V gene are MNHEY and SMNVEV (reference sequence). There are 13 residues in the CDR3. CDR3 in DNA: TGTGCCAGCAGTCTCGGGGAGGCCTGCGAGCAGTACTTC. Its translation: CASSLGEACEQYF.

This clonotype was seen more than once but under ten times. J is TRBJ2-4 and V is TRBV5-4, with 11 bases fitting TRBD2. The germline gives CDR1 SGHNT, CDR2 YYREEE (reference sequence). This CDR3 comprises 18 residues. V gave up 2 bases and J gave up 0 bases; unmatched junction bases: 7. The CDR3 protein is CASSFGSGGAIAKNIQYF. CDR3 in DNA: TGTGCCAGCAGCTTTGGTAGCGGGGGGGCCATAGCCAAAAACATTCAGTACTTC.

This clonotype was counted a few times. This chain joins TRBV5-1 and TRBJ2-1; D ambiguous. Germline values: CDR1 SGHRS, CDR2 YFSETQ. CDR3 length: 15 amino acids. The V end lost 0 bases, the J end lost 8 bases, and 15 bases lay between the germline ends. CDR3 region: CASSLAGLAFDEQFF. The CDR3 bases are TGCGCCAGCAGCTTGGCTGGGCTGGCGTTCGATGAGCAGTTCTTC. The full variable domain, with the rest looked up from reference TRBV5-1 and TRBJ2-1, is KAGVTQTPRYLIKTRGQQVTLSCSPISGHRSVSWYQQTPGQGLQFLFEYFSETQRNKGNFPGRFSGRQFSNSRSEMNVSTLELGDSALYLCASSLAGLAFDEQFFGPGTRLTVL.

This clonotype was observed once. A much larger clone lies a single base off, so this may be a read error. The chain employs TRBV12-3 or TRBV12-4 and TRBJ1-1, with 9 bases that match TRBD1. This CDR3 has 15 amino acids. J lost 6 bases, V lost 8 bases, and 13 bases had no gene match. The DNA for the CDR3 is TGTGCCAGCGGCTGGGAGGGACAGGGAGAGGCTGAAGCTTTCTTT. Amino acid sequence: CASGWEGQGEAEAFF.

This clonotype has a count of ten or more. The chain employs TRBV7-6 and TRBJ2-1; D is unclear. In germline, CDR1 is SGHVS, CDR2 FNYEAQ. The V end was cut by 3 bases, the J end by 8 bases, with 17 bases between. The length of the CDR3 is 15 residues. CDR3 sequence (DNA): TGTGCCAGCAGCTTTCTTAGCTCCCCGGATGATGAGCAGTTCTTC. Protein sequence: CASSFLSSPDDEQFF.

This clonotype was counted many times. This chain links TRBV28 with TRBJ1-2; perhaps TRBD1 as D (6 bases). The germline CDR1 and CDR2 sequences are MDHEN and SYDVKM. The CDR3 consists of 14 residues. Trimming removed 2 bases at V and 3 bases at J, with 10 bases between. In nucleotides, the CDR3 is TGTGCCAGCAGTTTACGGACAGAGTACTATGGCTACACCTTC. Translating it yields CASSLRTEYYGYTF.

At least ten counts were recorded for this clonotype. The chain couples TRBV15 to TRBJ2-3, with D possibly matching TRBD2 (5 bases). Trimming stripped 1 base from V and 0 bases from J, with 23 bases between. The CDR3 spans 20 residues. Germline CDR1 LNHNV, CDR2 YYDKDF (reference sequence). CDR3 region: CATSRVPVLLGNPSTDTQYF. The DNA for the CDR3 is TGTGCCACCAGCAGAGTCCCGGTACTACTAGGAAATCCTAGCACAGATACGCAGTATTTT. Looking up the rest from reference TRBV15 and TRBJ2-3 gives the full variable domain: DAMVIQNPRYQVTQFGKPVTLSCSQTLNHNVMYWYQQKSSQAPKLLFHYYDKDFNNEADTPDNFQSRRPNTSFCFLDIRSPGLGDTAMYLCATSRVPVLLGNPSTDTQYFGPGTRLTVL.

As concerns this clonotype: One end of the junction fails to match germline, which may point to a read error. The chain joins TRBV6-1 to TRBJ1-5, with D uncertain. The CDR3 length is 15 residues. Germline lookup yields CDR1 MNHNS and CDR2 SASEGT. CDR3: CARSEEGFFSQPQHF. CDR3 sequence (DNA): TGTGCCAGAAGTGAAGAAGGTTTTTTCAGTCAGCCCCAGCATTTT.

This sequence joins TRBV24-1 and TRBJ2-1; 9 bases are shared with TRBD1. Germline V gene sequence: CDR1 KGHDR, CDR2 SFDVKD. The CDR3 extends over 14 amino acids. The ends lost 3 bases at V and 7 bases at J; junction bases unmatched: 3. DNA of the CDR3: TGTGCCACCAGTGATGCCGGGACAGGGAATGAGCAGTTCTTC. Its translation is CATSDAGTGNEQFF.